The 23 T cell receptor beta chains below were found in one sample sequenced in a study of OX40 agonist ivuxolimab in advanced cancers. Clones were sequenced by immunoSEQ multiplex PCR, and TCRdb holds only the in-frame ones, with some missing. There are 60,000 to 70,000 clones in the sample; roughly 89% occur only once, and roughly 1.2% lies in the top ten. Sample: CD4+ or CD8+ T cells sorted from blood, taken in a trial of the OX40 agonist ivuxolimab. These receptors were obtained from an adult with an advanced solid tumor such as melanoma, head and neck, liver or kidney cancer.

The V call is TRBV6-5, the J call TRBJ1-3; D call uncertain. V was cut by 0 bases and J by 4 bases, with 10 bases left in between. Germline V gives CDR1 MNHEY, CDR2 SVGAGI. This CDR3 spans 15 amino acids. CDR3 nucleotide sequence: TGTGCCAGCAGTTACTCTTCAGTCGGGGGAAACACCATATATTTT. It yields the protein CASSYSSVGGNTIYF.

This rearrangement joins TRBV7-6 to TRBJ2-3; 13 nucleotides align to TRBD2. CDR3 length equals 16 residues. The V gene's germline CDR1 is SGHVS and CDR2 FNYEAQ. The J segment lost 3 bases and the V segment lost 3 bases, leaving 3 bases of the junction unmatched. This chain's CDR3 is CASSLGLAGPTDTQYF. Here the CDR3 DNA reads TGTGCCAGCAGCTTGGGACTAGCGGGGCCAACAGATACGCAGTATTTT.

The gene calls are TRBV28 and TRBJ2-3; the D gene is possibly TRBD1 (6 bases). V was cut by 5 bases and J by 2 bases, with 11 bases left in between. The CDR3 runs 14 residues. Germline V lookup: CDR1 MDHEN, CDR2 SYDVKM. CDR3 nucleotide sequence: TGTGCCAGCAGTCACGGACAGTTCACAGATACGCAGTATTTT. Translation: CASSHGQFTDTQYF.

V usage is TRBV6-6 and J usage is TRBJ2-4; 8 nucleotides line up with TRBD1. The CDR3 is made up of 14 amino acids. From germline, CDR1 is MNHNY and CDR2 SVGAGI (reference sequence). J was trimmed by 4 bases and V by 4 bases; bases with no gene match: 3. The CDR3 coding sequence is TGTGCCAGCAGTTCCCACAGGGGGAAAAACATTCAGTACTTC. The encoded protein is CASSSHRGKNIQYF.

This clone was picked up a small number of times. This sequence joins TRBV5-8 and TRBJ1-5; TRBD1 is a possible D gene (5 bases). The germline V gene encodes CDR1 SGHTS and CDR2 YDEGEE. This CDR3 has 16 residues. V gave up 1 base and J gave up 6 bases, with 17 bases separating them. The CDR3 DNA reads TGTGCCAGCAGCTTGAGGAAGCTAGGGGTCAGTCAGCCCCAGCATTTT. This sequence encodes CASSLRKLGVSQPQHF.

The V and J genes are TRBV10-3 and TRBJ1-5, with TRBD1 matching 7 bases. CDR3 length equals 15 residues. The V gene end was trimmed by 3 bases and the J gene end by 7 bases; junction bases not matched to a gene: 9. CDR1 ENHRY and CDR2 SYGVKD come from the germline V gene. The CDR3 here is CAISERTGEGQPQHF. Written as DNA, the CDR3 is TGTGCCATCAGTGAACGAACAGGGGAGGGGCAGCCCCAGCATTTT.

This chain links TRBV5-1 with TRBJ1-2, with D uncertain. This CDR3 spans 13 amino acids. V was pared by 3 bases and J by 8 bases, with 14 bases between. Germline loops: CDR1 SGHRS, CDR2 YFSETQ. The CDR3 sequence is CASSSTVESGYTF. The DNA for the CDR3 is TGCGCCAGCAGCTCCACGGTGGAGTCCGGCTACACCTTC. Based on the CDR3 plus reference TRBV5-1 and TRBJ1-2, the full variable domain is KAGVTQTPRYLIKTRGQQVTLSCSPISGHRSVSWYQQTPGQGLQFLFEYFSETQRNKGNFPGRFSGRQFSNSRSEMNVSTLELGDSALYLCASSSTVESGYTFGSGTRLTVV.

V and J are TRBV5-1 and TRBJ2-1; TRBD2 matches 8 bases. CDR1 and CDR2 from the germline V gene are SGHRS and YFSETQ. With V trimmed by 4 bases and J by 8 bases, 11 bases remained unmatched. CDR3 size: 15 residues. The CDR3 DNA reads TGCGCCAGCAGCCTACCCCGAGCGGGGGTGGATGAGCAGTTCTTC. Amino acids: CASSLPRAGVDEQFF.

The chain links TRBV28 to TRBJ2-7; perhaps TRBD1 as D (5 bases). Trimming left V 3 bases short and J 0 bases short, with 12 bases between. The CDR3 covers 15 residues. Germline lookup yields CDR1 MDHEN and CDR2 SYDVKM. CDR3 nucleotides: TGTGCCAGCAGTTTTCCCCCGACAGACTCCTACGAGCAGTACTTC. Protein: CASSFPPTDSYEQYF.

The DNA for the CDR3 is TGTGCCAGCAGCCGGGACCGATACTATGGCTACACCTTC. Residues: CASSRDRYYGYTF. V and J are TRBV6-5 and TRBJ1-2, with a tentative D call TRBD1 (5 bases). Germline V gene data show CDR1 as MNHEY and CDR2 as SVGAGI. This CDR3 region has 13 residues. V dropped 6 bases and J dropped 3 bases, with 11 bases sitting between them.

The V call is TRBV7-9, the J call TRBJ2-1, with D uncertain. Trimming removed 5 bases at V and 0 bases at J, with 14 bases between. The CDR3 spans 16 residues. CDR1 SEHNR and CDR2 FQNEAQ come from the germline V gene (reference sequence). CDR3 bases: TGTGCCAGCAGCCCCACATTCATGAGCTCCTACAATGAGCAGTTCTTC. Protein product: CASSPTFMSSYNEQFF.

The chain carries TRBV11-3 and TRBJ2-3, with 15 bases identical to TRBD2. The CDR3 spans 17 residues. The germline gives CDR1 SGHNT, CDR2 YENEEA. Trimming removed 5 bases from V and 0 bases from J; junction bases left unmatched: 3. CDR3 loop: CASSPGLAGGSTDTQYF. The CDR3 DNA reads as TGTGCCAGCAGCCCGGGACTAGCGGGGGGAAGCACAGATACGCAGTATTTT.

The chain combines TRBV28 with TRBJ1-2, with TRBD1 as a possible D gene (5 bases). Germline CDR1 reads MDHEN; CDR2 reads SYDVKM. V was pared by 4 bases and J by 4 bases, with 7 bases between. This CDR3 spans 12 amino acids. The CDR3 is CASSSQGYGYTF. The CDR3 nucleotides are TGTGCCAGCAGTTCCCAGGGCTATGGCTACACCTTC.

This chain links TRBV30 with TRBJ2-1; D is ambiguous. This CDR3 is 14 amino acids long. Trimming left V 1 base short and J 9 bases short, with 16 bases between. Germline-derived CDR1 and CDR2 are GTSNPN and SVGIG (reference sequence). CDR3 in amino acids: CAWSGTGVLSEQFF. Written as DNA, the CDR3 is TGTGCCTGGAGTGGTACGGGTGTCCTTAGTGAGCAGTTCTTC.

To note about this clone: The junction and the germline gene differ at one end; a read error may be behind it. The V call is TRBV7-7, the J call TRBJ2-5; the match to TRBD1 covers 10 bases. Germline V CDR1 and CDR2: SSHAT, FNYEAQ (reference sequence). This CDR3 has 15 amino acids. As DNA, the CDR3 is TGTGCTAGCAGCTTTGCGGGACAGGGGTTAGAGACCCAGTACTTC. Translating gives CASSFAGQGLETQYF.

V usage is TRBV7-2 and J usage is TRBJ2-1, with D perhaps TRBD2 (5 bases). Trimming removed 6 bases at V and 7 bases at J, with 16 bases between. The CDR3 has 14 amino acids. Germline CDR1 and CDR2: SGHTA and FQGNSA. For the CDR3, the DNA is TGTGCCAGCAGTTCAGACTACCCCCGAAATGAGCAGTTCTTC. Translated: CASSSDYPRNEQFF.

The rearrangement links TRBV5-1 to TRBJ2-1; possibly TRBD1 or TRBD2 for D (5 bases each). Germline-derived CDR1 and CDR2 are SGHRS and YFSETQ. Trimming left V 4 bases short and J 4 bases short, with 18 bases between. This CDR3 is built from 16 residues. CDR3 nucleotide sequence: TGCGCCAGCAGCCCCTCTGGGGGAAACTCATACAATGAGCAGTTCTTC. Translating gives CASSPSGGNSYNEQFF.

The chain employs TRBV14 and TRBJ2-1, with D hard to call. V shed 4 bases and J shed 0 bases, with 13 bases lying between them. Germline CDR1 SGHDN, CDR2 FVKESK. The CDR3 consists of 16 residues. The CDR3 reads CASSPSDGSSYNEQFF. CDR3 in DNA: TGTGCCAGCAGCCCGTCGGACGGAAGCTCCTACAATGAGCAGTTCTTC.

CDR3 in amino acids: CASSELAASYEQYF. CDR3 DNA sequence: TGTGCCAGCAGTGAGCTAGCGGCCTCCTACGAGCAGTACTTC. The genes are TRBV6-1 and TRBJ2-7; 7 bases agree with TRBD2. The CDR3 runs 14 residues. Germline V CDR1 and CDR2: MNHNS, SASEGT. V was pared by 3 bases and J by 0 bases, with 2 bases of the junction left unmatched.

The chain joins TRBV6-1 to TRBJ2-7; the D gene could be TRBD1 or TRBD2 (5 bases each). Per germline, CDR1 MNHNS and CDR2 SASEGT. V gave up 7 bases and J gave up 2 bases, with 12 bases separating them. CDR3 length equals 13 residues. For the CDR3, the DNA is TGTGCCAGCACCGGGACCCTACCCTACGAGCAGTACTTC. Its translation is CASTGTLPYEQYF.

The chain recombines TRBV6-4 with TRBJ1-2, with a possible D match to TRBD1 (6 bases). CDR1 is MRHNA, CDR2 SNTAGT, per germline. The CDR3 covers 14 residues. V was clipped by 2 bases and J by 3 bases, with 10 bases between them. CDR3 loop: CASSDVGGDYGYTF. The CDR3 bases are TGTGCCAGCAGTGACGTAGGGGGAGACTATGGCTACACCTTC.

The chain has TRBV10-2 and TRBJ1-1, with TRBD1 matching over 8 bases. Unmatched junction bases numbered 5, after V lost 7 bases and J lost 4 bases. The CDR3 covers 13 residues. Germline loops: CDR1 WSHSY, CDR2 SAAADI. In DNA form, the CDR3 reads TGCGCCAGCACCCTCGACAGGGGCACTGAAGCTTTCTTT. Translated: CASTLDRGTEAFF.

This chain's CDR3 is CASNWGGTSTDTQYF. The CDR3 DNA reads TGTGCCAGCAACTGGGGCGGAACTAGCACAGATACGCAGTATTTT. V and J are TRBV5-4 and TRBJ2-3, with a tentative D call TRBD1 (5 bases). CDR1 and CDR2 from the germline V gene are SGHNT and YYREEE (reference sequence). Trimming cost V 6 bases and J 0 bases, with 14 bases left between them. The CDR3 totals 15 residues.